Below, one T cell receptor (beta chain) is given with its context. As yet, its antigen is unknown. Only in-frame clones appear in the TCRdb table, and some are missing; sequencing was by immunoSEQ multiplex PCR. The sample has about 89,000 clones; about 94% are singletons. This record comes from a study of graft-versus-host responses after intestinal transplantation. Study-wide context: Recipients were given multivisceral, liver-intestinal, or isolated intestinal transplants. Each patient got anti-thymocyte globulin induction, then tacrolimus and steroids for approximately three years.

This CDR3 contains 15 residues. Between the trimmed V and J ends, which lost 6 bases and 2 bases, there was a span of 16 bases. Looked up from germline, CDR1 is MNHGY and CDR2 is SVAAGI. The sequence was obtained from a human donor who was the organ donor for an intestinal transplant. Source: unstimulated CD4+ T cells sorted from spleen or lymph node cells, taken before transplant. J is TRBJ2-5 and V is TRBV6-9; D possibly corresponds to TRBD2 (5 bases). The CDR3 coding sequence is TGTGCCAGCAGCAACCCTCCGGGATCTCAAGAGACCCAGTACTTC. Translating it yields CASSNPPGSQETQYF.